This T cell receptor beta chain emerged from a study of blood T cell repertoires in COVID-19. About the study: Acute and convalescent COVID-19 samples came from the United States, Italy and Spain. The analysed material was cDNA or gDNA that came from T cells, B-cell-depleted T cells, or PBMCs.

Original processing methods: Nucleated cell number was recorded as an estimate derived from reference gene primer amplification. The protocol was immunoSEQ multiplex PCR, while the TCRdb copy is restricted to in-frame clones and leaves out a portion. That table gives V, J and clone size, and the DNA gave D and trimming. Of 95,000 to 150,000 clones in the sample, 80% to 90% were seen once. Sequencing was done on a sample of peripheral blood. This sequence originates from a man between 65 and 79 years old with active or convalescent COVID-19.

As DNA, the CDR3 is TGTGCCAGCAGTTTAAGGGAGCGGGAGGATCGCAGCTCCTACGAGCAGTACTTC. Translating gives CASSLREREDRSSYEQYF. This chain joins TRBV28 and TRBJ2-7, with TRBD2 identical over 9 bases. Germline CDR1 and CDR2: MDHEN and SYDVKM. The J segment lost 0 bases and the V segment lost 2 bases, leaving 11 bases of the junction unmatched. The CDR3 consists of 18 residues.